This section outlines one T cell receptor (beta chain) sequence together with its context. CDR3 length: 15 amino acids. The germline V gene encodes CDR1 SGHDT and CDR2 YYEEEE. The sample originates from a study of T cells expressing NK-cell markers. Reanalyzing the 5' RACE reads, TCRdb keeps one entry per CDR3 protein, without DNA. The table for this sample gives approximately 380,000 distinct CDR3 sequences. The chain links TRBV5-6 to TRBJ2-7; TCRdb outputs TRBD2, but without DNA this stays unchecked. Sequenced input: blood T cells: a sorted CD56 or NKG2C T cell subset, CD4+ or CD8+ T cells, or bulk PBMC T cells (not recorded which). This receptor was identified in a man aged 18-69 years in good health. CDR3 loop: CASSLPGTSLHEQYF.